The 7 T cell receptor beta chains below were found in one sample sequenced in a study of OX40 agonist ivuxolimab in advanced cancers. Here immunoSEQ multiplex PCR was the method, and the copy in TCRdb shows in-frame clones only, minus some. Of roughly 26,000 clones in the sample, approximately 90% were seen once. This specimen was CD4+ or CD8+ T cells sorted from blood, taken in a trial of the OX40 agonist ivuxolimab. The receptors shown here come from an adult with an advanced solid tumor such as melanoma, head and neck, liver or kidney cancer.

The chain combines TRBV28 with TRBJ1-4; 7 bases align to TRBD1. J gave up 5 bases and V 6 bases, and 12 bases lay outside the gene matches. Germline values: CDR1 MDHEN, CDR2 SYDVKM. The CDR3 sequence is 16 residues long. The CDR3 is CASSPTDRVENEKLFF. The DNA of the CDR3 is TGTGCCAGCAGCCCAACTGACAGGGTCGAAAATGAAAAACTGTTTTTT.

V and J are TRBV29-1 and TRBJ2-3; D not resolved. Germline V gene sequence: CDR1 SQVTM, CDR2 ANQGSEA. The V end lost 7 bases, the J end lost 4 bases, and 6 bases lay between the germline ends. The CDR3 is 10 residues long. CDR3 residues: CSAEADTQYF. CDR3 nucleotide sequence: TGCAGCGCAGAGGCAGATACGCAGTATTTT.

V and J are TRBV4-3 and TRBJ2-1, with D perhaps TRBD1 or TRBD2 (5 bases each). Germline V gives CDR1 LGHNA, CDR2 YSLEER. The ends were cut back, 0 bases at V and 10 bases at J, with 10 bases in the middle. The CDR3 is 13 residues long. The CDR3 nucleotides are TGCGCCAGCAGCCAAGATGGGGGAAGGGAGCAGTTCTTC. Translation gives CASSQDGGREQFF.

The V and J genes are TRBV7-6 and TRBJ2-7; D ambiguous. Trimming removed 5 bases at V and 2 bases at J, with 16 bases between. The CDR3 totals 15 residues. CDR1 is SGHVS and CDR2 is FNYEAQ in the germline V gene. The CDR3 DNA reads as TGTGCCAGCAGCCCAGGCACCTACTATACCTACGAGCAGTACTTC. It translates to CASSPGTYYTYEQYF.

This clone was picked up a small number of times. The chain couples TRBV9 to TRBJ1-1, with TRBD1 as a possible D gene (5 bases). V was shortened by 8 bases and J by 1 base, with 9 bases between the two germline ends. Germline loops: CDR1 SGDLS, CDR2 YYNGEE. The CDR3 is made up of 12 amino acids. The CDR3: CASGGQNTEAFF. The CDR3 DNA reads TGTGCCAGTGGAGGACAGAACACTGAAGCTTTCTTT.

The gene calls are TRBV5-6 and TRBJ2-1; a weak D match, TRBD2 (6 bases). The CDR3 is 13 residues long. The germline CDR1 and CDR2 sequences are SGHDT and YYEEEE. The germline V and J ends were trimmed by 9 bases and 6 bases, with 16 bases remaining between them. The CDR3 protein is CATSGAGGNEQFF. Here the CDR3 DNA reads TGTGCCACCTCGGGAGCCGGGGGCAATGAGCAGTTCTTC.

The gene calls are TRBV4-1 and TRBJ1-4; D is undetermined. Germline lookup yields CDR1 MGHRA and CDR2 YSYEKL. The V end lost 4 bases, the J end lost 0 bases, and 9 bases lay between the germline ends. The CDR3 covers 15 residues. DNA of the CDR3: TGCGCCAGCAGCCTTAAAACGACAACTAATGAAAAACTGTTTTTT. Residues: CASSLKTTTNEKLFF.